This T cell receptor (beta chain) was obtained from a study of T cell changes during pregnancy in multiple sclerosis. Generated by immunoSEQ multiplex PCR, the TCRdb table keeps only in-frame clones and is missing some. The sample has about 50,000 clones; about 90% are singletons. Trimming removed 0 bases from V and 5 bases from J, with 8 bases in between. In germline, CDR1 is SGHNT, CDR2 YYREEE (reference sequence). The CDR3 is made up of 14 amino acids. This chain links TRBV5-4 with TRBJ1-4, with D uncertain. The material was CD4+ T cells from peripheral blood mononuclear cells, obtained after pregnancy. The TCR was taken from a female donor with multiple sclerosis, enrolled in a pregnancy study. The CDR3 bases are TGTGCCAGCAGCTTGGATTCCGGGAATGAAAAACTGTTTTTT. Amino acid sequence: CASSLDSGNEKLFF.